The 26 T cell receptor beta chains presented below share a single source sample, sequenced in a study of OX40 agonist ivuxolimab in advanced cancers. The data were produced by immunoSEQ multiplex PCR, yet TCRdb's version contains in-frame clones alone and is incomplete. The profile shows tens of thousands of clones, approximately 90% of them singletons. Sequenced here: CD4+ or CD8+ T cells sorted from blood, sampled in a trial of the OX40 agonist ivuxolimab. The receptors were sampled from an adult with an advanced solid tumor such as melanoma, head and neck, liver or kidney cancer.

The chain uses TRBV11-2 and TRBJ2-1, with a tentative D call TRBD2 (5 bases). Per germline, CDR1 SGHAT and CDR2 FQNNGV. CDR3 size: 17 residues. Trimming stripped 1 base from V and 1 base from J, with 14 bases between. CDR3 protein: CASSLVSRTHSYNEQFF. The CDR3 bases are TGTGCCAGCAGCTTAGTTAGTCGGACTCATTCCTACAATGAGCAGTTCTTC.

The V call is TRBV5-1, the J call TRBJ2-1, with TRBD2 matching 13 bases. V was clipped by 6 bases and J by 1 base; unmatched bases: 10. There are 18 residues in the CDR3. Germline CDR1 and CDR2: SGHRS and YFSETQ. CDR3 bases: TGCGCCAGCACCTCGTCCGGGACTAGCGGGAATTCCTACAATGAGCAGTTCTTC. Residues: CASTSSGTSGNSYNEQFF.

J is TRBJ2-1 and V is TRBV30; D is perhaps TRBD2 (5 bases). CDR1 and CDR2 (germline): GTSNPN, SVGIG (reference sequence). Trimming took 3 bases from V and 4 from J, leaving 10 bases between them. The CDR3 consists of 13 residues. The CDR3 coding sequence is TGTGCCTGGAGCGCGGAGGAGTACAATGAGCAGTTCTTC. Translating gives CAWSAEEYNEQFF.

This chain links TRBV4-3 with TRBJ2-1; 11 bases line up with TRBD2. The CDR3 has 20 amino acids. Germline V CDR1 and CDR2: LGHNA, YSLEER. V trimming: 0 bases; J trimming: 8 bases; junction bases outside the gene matches: 18. The CDR3 coding sequence is TGCGCCAGCAGCCAAGAAAGGCTAGCGGGAGGACAACTCCCCCAGGATGAGCAGTTCTTC. Amino acids: CASSQERLAGGQLPQDEQFF.

V usage is TRBV5-5 and J usage is TRBJ1-2; 8 nucleotides match TRBD1. Per the germline V gene, CDR1 is SGHKS and CDR2 is YYEKEE (reference sequence). V dropped 6 bases and J dropped 7; count of bases not matched to a gene: 11. The CDR3 covers 14 residues. In DNA, the CDR3 is TGTGCCAGCACCTCGAGTCAGGGGGCGTCTGGCTACACCTTC. It yields the protein CASTSSQGASGYTF.

The V and J genes are TRBV5-1 and TRBJ1-2, with a possible D match to TRBD1 (6 bases). Trimming cost V 5 bases and J 5 bases, with 22 bases left between them. Germline CDR1 is SGHRS and CDR2 is YFSETQ. CDR3 length: 16 residues. The CDR3, as DNA: TGCGCCAGCAGGATCGATACAACAGGGTGGTTTTATGGCTACACCTTC. It encodes CASRIDTTGWFYGYTF.

This chain joins TRBV19 and TRBJ2-1; 10 bases match TRBD2. Losses at the gene ends were 7 bases for V and 8 bases for J; bases not matched to a gene: 11. The germline CDR1 and CDR2 sequences are LNHDA and SQIVND (reference sequence). This CDR3 has 15 amino acids. CDR3 nucleotide sequence: TGTGCCAGTATAGCGGCGGCTAGCGGGAGTGATGAGCAGTTCTTC. This sequence encodes CASIAAASGSDEQFF.

The CDR3 DNA sequence: TGTGCCAGCAGCTTAGATTCGAACACTGAAGCTTTCTTT. Amino acids: CASSLDSNTEAFF. The rearrangement joins TRBV7-6 to TRBJ1-1; D unresolved. Trimming removed 1 base at V and 1 base at J, with 4 bases between. The CDR3 runs 13 residues. Germline V CDR1 and CDR2: SGHVS, FNYEAQ.

The V call is TRBV6-5, the J call TRBJ1-5; 10 nucleotides align to TRBD1. V lost 5 bases, J lost 4 bases, and 2 bases stayed unmatched. Germline CDR1 and CDR2: MNHEY and SVGAGI. CDR3 length equals 14 residues. The CDR3 sequence: CASSTGQGNQPQHF. The CDR3 DNA reads TGTGCCAGCAGTACGGGACAGGGGAATCAGCCCCAGCATTTT.

This clone appeared a few times. The chain is built from TRBV2 and TRBJ2-7; D not resolved. Germline assignment: CDR1 SNHLY and CDR2 FYNNEI. The CDR3 spans 11 residues. The V end was cut by 8 bases, the J end by 7 bases, with 12 bases between. The CDR3 DNA is TGTGCCAGCCTTCTGGTACTTGAGCAGTACTTC. Translated, it gives CASLLVLEQYF.

The chain recombines TRBV19 with TRBJ1-5, with TRBD1 as a possible D gene (5 bases). The germline V gene has CDR1 LNHDA and CDR2 SQIVND (reference sequence). The CDR3 has 15 residues. Trimming took off 7 bases at V and 2 bases at J, with 15 bases between the two ends. This CDR3 is CASTQGVWGNQPQHF. DNA for the CDR3: TGTGCCAGTACGCAGGGAGTTTGGGGCAATCAGCCCCAGCATTTT.

This clone was recorded a few times. The chain employs TRBV5-1 and TRBJ1-1; D is uncertain. CDR1 and CDR2 from the germline V gene are SGHRS and YFSETQ. V was cut by 2 bases and J by 5 bases, with 10 bases left in between. The CDR3 length is 13 residues. The CDR3 DNA sequence: TGCGCCAGCAGCTTTGGTGTCGGGACTGAAGCTTTCTTT. This translates into CASSFGVGTEAFF. The entire variable domain, with the rest obtained from reference TRBV5-1 and TRBJ1-1, is as follows: KAGVTQTPRYLIKTRGQQVTLSCSPISGHRSVSWYQQTPGQGLQFLFEYFSETQRNKGNFPGRFSGRQFSNSRSEMNVSTLELGDSALYLCASSFGVGTEAFFGQGTRLTVV.

The J gene is TRBJ2-5, the V gene TRBV6-1; D could derive from TRBD1 or TRBD2 (5 bases each). CDR3 length equals 15 residues. Trimming stripped 1 base from V and 1 base from J, with 10 bases between. From germline, CDR1 is MNHNS and CDR2 SASEGT. The CDR3 is CASSEVPGSQETQYF. CDR3 sequence (DNA): TGTGCCAGCAGTGAAGTTCCAGGGAGCCAAGAGACCCAGTACTTC.

The V gene is TRBV7-2, the J gene TRBJ2-4, with D unresolved. Per germline, CDR1 SGHTA and CDR2 FQGNSA. This CDR3 comprises 12 residues. V shed 3 bases and J shed 15 bases, with 15 bases lying between them. The DNA for the CDR3 is TGTGCCAGCAGCTTCTCACGGCGCGCGCGGTACTTC. Amino acids: CASSFSRRARYF.

The CDR3 bases are TGTGCCAGCAGTTTATCCGGGGACAGCAATCAAGAGACCCAGTACTTC. Its protein is CASSLSGDSNQETQYF. The chain employs TRBV27 and TRBJ2-5; 7 bases line up with TRBD1. The CDR3 has 16 residues. Germline assignment: CDR1 MNHEY and CDR2 SMNVEV (reference sequence). With V trimmed by 0 bases and J by 2 bases, 6 bases remained unmatched.

The chain is built from TRBV7-8 and TRBJ1-5, with TRBD1 matching 7 bases. Germline values: CDR1 SGHVS, CDR2 FQNEAQ. This CDR3 has 14 residues. V lost 4 bases, J lost 7 bases, and 7 bases stayed unmatched. The CDR3, as DNA: TGTGCCAGCAGCTCAAGGGACAGAATGCAGCCCCAGCATTTT. Translating it yields CASSSRDRMQPQHF.

The chain joins TRBV9 to TRBJ2-5; TRBD2 agrees at 12 bases. V trimming: 3 bases; J trimming: 3 bases; junction bases outside the gene matches: 3. The CDR3 contains 15 residues. Germline CDR1 SGDLS, CDR2 YYNGEE. CDR3 DNA sequence: TGTGCCAGCAGCGGGACTAGCGGGATCGAAGAGACCCAGTACTTC. As protein: CASSGTSGIEETQYF.

This clone was counted between two and nine times. In DNA form, the CDR3 reads TGTGCCAGCAGTGTTGGGACAGGGAGGATGAACACTGAAGCTTTCTTT. As protein: CASSVGTGRMNTEAFF. The rearrangement uses TRBV6-1 and TRBJ1-1; 9 bases fit TRBD1. Germline trimming cut 4 bases from V and 0 bases from J; bases unmatched to any gene: 6. Germline values: CDR1 MNHNS, CDR2 SASEGT. This CDR3 is built from 16 residues.

The chain employs TRBV25-1 and TRBJ2-1; the match to TRBD2 covers 8 bases. CDR3 length equals 14 residues. The germline V gene encodes CDR1 MGHDK and CDR2 SYGVNS. The V segment lost 5 bases and the J segment 7 bases; nucleotides outside the gene matches: 7. CDR3 sequence (DNA): TGTGCCAGCAGTCAGCGGGAGAGCTCAAATGAGCAGTTCTTC. Translating gives CASSQRESSNEQFF.

The chain couples TRBV25-1 to TRBJ2-3; D gene ambiguous. The V end lost 6 bases, the J end lost 2 bases, and 21 bases lay between the germline ends. Germline values: CDR1 MGHDK, CDR2 SYGVNS. The CDR3 sequence is 17 residues long. In DNA, the CDR3 is TGTGCCAGCAGCGCAAAATCAGGCTCCCATTCCACAGATACGCAGTATTTT. Translation gives CASSAKSGSHSTDTQYF.

This clone has just one count. The V call is TRBV11-2, the J call TRBJ2-3; 13 nucleotides line up with TRBD2. The CDR3 has 17 residues. V was clipped by 5 bases and J by 5 bases; unmatched bases: 10. Germline values: CDR1 SGHAT, CDR2 FQNNGV. This CDR3 reads CASSPKTSGRLGDTQYF. CDR3 DNA: TGTGCCAGCAGCCCAAAGACTAGCGGGAGGCTCGGAGATACGCAGTATTTT. Combining the CDR3 with reference TRBV11-2 and TRBJ2-3 gives the whole variable domain EAGVAQSPRYKIIEKRQSVAFWCNPISGHATLYWYQQILGQGPKLLIQFQNNGVVDDSQLPKDRFSAERLKGVDSTLKIQPAKLEDSAVYLCASSPKTSGRLGDTQYFGPGTRLTVL.

The gene calls are TRBV10-3 and TRBJ2-7, with TRBD2 identical over 10 bases. The CDR3 has 17 residues. The V gene's germline CDR1 is ENHRY and CDR2 SYGVKD. V gave up 0 bases and J gave up 3 bases; unmatched junction bases: 8. The CDR3 DNA reads TGTGCCATCAGTGAGTCCCGACTAGCGGGCAGACTCTACGAGCAGTACTTC. Translation gives CAISESRLAGRLYEQYF.

V is TRBV11-3 and J is TRBJ1-1; D perhaps matches TRBD1 (5 bases). V was shortened by 6 bases and J by 1 base, with 9 bases between the two germline ends. The CDR3 length is 13 residues. CDR1 is SGHNT and CDR2 is YENEEA in the germline V gene. Here the CDR3 reads CASRKQENTEAFF. CDR3 nucleotide sequence: TGTGCCAGCAGGAAACAGGAGAACACTGAAGCTTTCTTT.

The chain has TRBV9 and TRBJ2-3; 12 bases agree with TRBD2. Germline V gene sequence: CDR1 SGDLS, CDR2 YYNGEE. The ends lost 3 bases at V and 6 bases at J; junction bases unmatched: 11. The CDR3 runs 17 residues. CDR3 sequence reads: CASSAPGTSGRMDTQYF. The CDR3 DNA reads as TGTGCCAGCAGCGCACCCGGGACTAGCGGGCGGATGGATACGCAGTATTTT.

Only one count was recorded for this clone. The V call is TRBV20-1, the J call TRBJ2-1; TRBD1 or TRBD2 may be the D gene (5 bases each). Germline CDR1 DFQATT, CDR2 SNEGSKA (reference sequence). Trimming removed 3 bases from V and 9 bases from J, with 6 bases in between. There are 10 residues in the CDR3. Written as DNA, the CDR3 is TGCAGTGCTAGCGGGGCTGAGCAGTTCTTC. It specifies CSASGAEQFF.

CDR3 nucleotide sequence: TGTGCCAGCAGTTTTACCGGACTAGCGGGGCTAGCAGAGCAGTACTTC. It codes for CASSFTGLAGLAEQYF. J is TRBJ2-7 and V is TRBV6-5; 12 bases map to TRBD2. This CDR3 has 16 residues. J gave up 7 bases and V 4 bases, and 11 bases lay outside the gene matches. CDR1 is MNHEY, CDR2 SVGAGI, per germline.